The T cell receptor (beta chain) described here comes from a study of T-cell reconstitution after alpha-beta-depleted transplantation in children. This clonotype was counted between two and nine times. The antigen is unknown. For TCRbeta, the library was prepared with unique molecular identifiers. TCRdb analysed the PCR reads with MiXCR anew, one entry per CDR3 protein. Among about 610,000 distinct CDR3 sequences listed, 25% to 30% were seen once. The CDR3 has 15 residues. The ends were cut back, 5 bases at V and 2 bases at J, with 14 bases in the middle. Study outcomes and limitations: Newly made T cells mostly supplied T-cell counts and diversity one year after transplant. Several hundred expanded graft clones reportedly supplied alpha-beta T cells about two months after transplant. Certain patients had high TCRbeta diversity at day 60, and it came from recipient T cells and thymic progenitors that survived.

V is TRBV12-3 or TRBV12-4 and J is TRBJ2-3, with D perhaps given as TRBD1 or TRBD2 (6 bases each). Source: PBMCs, taken before TCRalphabeta/CD19-depleted stem cell transplant. The sequence was obtained from a boy under two years old with Wiskott-Aldrich syndrome, due to receive a stem cell transplant. The CDR3 coding sequence is TGTGCCAGCAGTCCCCTAGGGGGGACCACAGATACGCAGTATTTT. This translates into CASSPLGGTTDTQYF.